This T cell receptor (beta chain) was retrieved from a study of blood T cell repertoires in COVID-19. Turning to the study itself: Material from acute and convalescent COVID-19 was sourced from the United States, Italy and Spain. From T cells, B-cell-depleted T cells, or PBMCs came the material, which was cDNA or gDNA.

Authors' data handling: How many nucleated cells were present was estimated from reference gene primer amplification. Using immunoSEQ multiplex PCR, the repertoire was profiled, and TCRdb retains in-frame clones only, with some absent. Clonal size and the V and J genes are those of that table, whereas D and trimming came from the DNA. The sample consists of tens of thousands of clones, around 89% of them appearing once. The clonotype was recovered from a man aged 70 or older with active or convalescent COVID-19. The source material was peripheral blood.

Written as DNA, the CDR3 is TGTGCCAGCAGCCGAGGGACTAGCGGGAACTATGAGCAGTTCTTC. Residues: CASSRGTSGNYEQFF. J is TRBJ2-1 and V is TRBV5-4, with 13 bases fitting TRBD2. The CDR3 covers 15 residues. From germline, CDR1 is SGHNT and CDR2 YYREEE (reference sequence). Trimming at V came to 4 bases and at J to 8 bases, leaving 6 bases not matched to a gene.